This T cell receptor (beta chain) was sequenced during a study of somatic mutations in cytotoxic T cells in rheumatoid arthritis. Findings of the study overall: Levels of CD8+ T-cell clonality in rheumatoid arthritis patients were statistically indistinguishable from those seen in age-matched healthy controls, with no significant difference. Each of about an eighth of the roughly 65 patients had a largest CD8+ clone that made up more than 20% of CD8+ cells. Antigen targets of the expanded CD8+ clones remained unidentified.

Method: immunoSEQ multiplex PCR; TCRdb's copy keeps in-frame clones and lacks some. The sample consists of 15,000 or so clones, 70% to 85% of them appearing once. Once isolated by positive magnetic bead selection, the CD4+ and CD8+ cells had their purity checked by flow cytometry. The V gene's germline CDR1 is SQVTM and CDR2 ANQGSEA. V gave up 5 bases and J gave up 1 base, with 11 bases separating them. This CDR3 spans 13 amino acids. With regard to this clone: No antigen is known for it.

This TCR was sampled from an adult with rheumatoid arthritis. The gene calls are TRBV29-1 and TRBJ2-5; D is uncertain. Material for sequencing was CD8+ T cells sorted from blood. The DNA for the CDR3 is TGCAGCGTTACGCAGGTTCTCCAAGAGACCCAGTACTTC. This codes for CSVTQVLQETQYF.